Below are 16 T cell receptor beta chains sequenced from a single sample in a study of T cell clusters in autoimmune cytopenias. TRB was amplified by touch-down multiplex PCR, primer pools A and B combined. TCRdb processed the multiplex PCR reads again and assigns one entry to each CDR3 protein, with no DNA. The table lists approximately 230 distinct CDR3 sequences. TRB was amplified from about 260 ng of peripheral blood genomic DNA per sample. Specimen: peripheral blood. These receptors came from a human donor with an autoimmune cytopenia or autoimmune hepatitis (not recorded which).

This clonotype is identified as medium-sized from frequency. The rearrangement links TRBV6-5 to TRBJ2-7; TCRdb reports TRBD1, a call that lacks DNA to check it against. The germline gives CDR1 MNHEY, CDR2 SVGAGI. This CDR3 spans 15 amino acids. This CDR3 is CASRKIPGQSYEQYF.

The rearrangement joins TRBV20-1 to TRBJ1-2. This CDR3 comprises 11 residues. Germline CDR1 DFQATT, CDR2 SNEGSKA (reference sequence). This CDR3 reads CSASKTTGYTF.

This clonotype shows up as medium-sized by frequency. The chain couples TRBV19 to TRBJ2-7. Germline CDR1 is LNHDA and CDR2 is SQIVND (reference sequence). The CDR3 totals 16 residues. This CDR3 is CASSISGSFLSYEQYF. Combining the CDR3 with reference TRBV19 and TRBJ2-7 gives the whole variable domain DGGITQSPKYLFRKEGQNVTLSCEQNLNHDAMYWYRQDPGQGLRLIYYSQIVNDFQKGDIAEGYSVSREKKESFPLTVTSAQKNPTAFYLCASSISGSFLSYEQYFGPGTRLTVT.

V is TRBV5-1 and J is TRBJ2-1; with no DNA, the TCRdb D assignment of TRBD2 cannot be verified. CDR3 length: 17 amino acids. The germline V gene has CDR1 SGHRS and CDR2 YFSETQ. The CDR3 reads CASSLYPSGGVYNEQFF. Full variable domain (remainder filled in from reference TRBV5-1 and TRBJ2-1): KAGVTQTPRYLIKTRGQQVTLSCSPISGHRSVSWYQQTPGQGLQFLFEYFSETQRNKGNFPGRFSGRQFSNSRSEMNVSTLELGDSALYLCASSLYPSGGVYNEQFFGPGTRLTVL.

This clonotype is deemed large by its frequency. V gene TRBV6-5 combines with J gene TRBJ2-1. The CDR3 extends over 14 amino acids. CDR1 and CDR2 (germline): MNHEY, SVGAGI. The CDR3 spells CASSYSTVRDEQFF.

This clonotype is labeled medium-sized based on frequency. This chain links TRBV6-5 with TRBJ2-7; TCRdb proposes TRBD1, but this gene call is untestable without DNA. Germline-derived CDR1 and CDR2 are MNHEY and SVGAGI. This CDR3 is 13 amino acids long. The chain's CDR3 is CASKGTGAYEQYF.

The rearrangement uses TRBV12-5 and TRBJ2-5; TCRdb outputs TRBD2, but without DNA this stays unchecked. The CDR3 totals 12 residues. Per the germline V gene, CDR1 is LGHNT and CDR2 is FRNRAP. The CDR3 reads CASGPRVETQYF.

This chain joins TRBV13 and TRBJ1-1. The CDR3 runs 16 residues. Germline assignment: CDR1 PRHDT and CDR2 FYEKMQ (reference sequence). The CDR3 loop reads CASRSLGQRMNTEAFF.

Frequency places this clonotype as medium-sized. The CDR3 loop reads CASSGGRIYSPLHF. V usage is TRBV19 and J usage is TRBJ1-6. CDR3 size: 14 residues. CDR1 is LNHDA and CDR2 is SQIVND in the germline V gene (reference sequence).

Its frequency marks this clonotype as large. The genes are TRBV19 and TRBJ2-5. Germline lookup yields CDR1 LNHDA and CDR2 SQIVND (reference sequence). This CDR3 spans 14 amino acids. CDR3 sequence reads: CASSPQEYQETQYF.

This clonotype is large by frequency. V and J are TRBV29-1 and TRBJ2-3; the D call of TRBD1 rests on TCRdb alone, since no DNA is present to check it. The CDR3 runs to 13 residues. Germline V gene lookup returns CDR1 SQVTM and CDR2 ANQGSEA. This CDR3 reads CSGQGAGPDTQYF.

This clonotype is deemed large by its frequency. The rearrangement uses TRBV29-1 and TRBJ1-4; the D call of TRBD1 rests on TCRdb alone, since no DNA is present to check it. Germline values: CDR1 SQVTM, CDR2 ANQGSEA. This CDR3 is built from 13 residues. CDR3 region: CSVGGATNEKLFF.

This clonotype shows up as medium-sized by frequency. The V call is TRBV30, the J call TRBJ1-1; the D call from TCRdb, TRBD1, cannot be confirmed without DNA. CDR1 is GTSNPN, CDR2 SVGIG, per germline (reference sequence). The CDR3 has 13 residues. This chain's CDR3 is CAGRGTADTEAFF.

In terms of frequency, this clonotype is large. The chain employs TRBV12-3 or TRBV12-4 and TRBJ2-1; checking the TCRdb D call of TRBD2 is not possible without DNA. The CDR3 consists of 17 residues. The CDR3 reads CASSLYLAGAAYNEQFF.

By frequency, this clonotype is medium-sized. The CDR3: CASGRRGGNSYNEQFF. V gene TRBV19 combines with J gene TRBJ2-1; the TCRdb call, TRBD1, lacks DNA for checking. This CDR3 has 16 amino acids. CDR1 and CDR2 from the germline V gene are LNHDA and SQIVND (reference sequence).

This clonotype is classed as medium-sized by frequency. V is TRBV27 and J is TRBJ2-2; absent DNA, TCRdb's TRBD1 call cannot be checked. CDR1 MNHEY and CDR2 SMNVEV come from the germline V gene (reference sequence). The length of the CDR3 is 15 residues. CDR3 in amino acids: CASRRPGPNTGELFF.